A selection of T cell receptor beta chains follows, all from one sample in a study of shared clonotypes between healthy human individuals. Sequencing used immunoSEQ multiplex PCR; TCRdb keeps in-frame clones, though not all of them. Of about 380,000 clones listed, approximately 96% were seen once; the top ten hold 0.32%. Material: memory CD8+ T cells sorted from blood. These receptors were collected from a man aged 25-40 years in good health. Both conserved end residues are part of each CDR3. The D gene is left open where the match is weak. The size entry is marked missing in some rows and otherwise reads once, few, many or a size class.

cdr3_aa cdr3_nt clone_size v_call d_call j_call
CSASQGREQYF TGCAGTGCTAGTCAGGGGAGAGAGCAGTACTTC - TRBV20-1 - TRBJ2-7
CASSLGLLSRVSSYNEQFF TGCGCCAGCAGCTTGGGACTCTTGTCTAGGGTGAGCTCCTACAATGAGCAGTTCTTC - TRBV5-1 - TRBJ2-1
CASNPESYNEQFF TGTGCCAGCAACCCGGAAAGTTACAATGAGCAGTTCTTC - TRBV6-1 - TRBJ2-1
CASSPGANVLTF TGCGCCAGCTCCCCTGGGGCCAACGTCCTGACTTTC few TRBV4-1 - TRBJ2-6
CASSYSATNEKLFF TGTGCCAGCAGTTACAGTGCAACTAATGAAAAACTGTTTTTT - TRBV28 - TRBJ1-4
CAGGWLAGKRQYF TGTGCCGGCGGTTGGCTAGCGGGAAAGAGGCAGTATTTT - TRBV30 TRBD2 TRBJ2-3
CASNLQPGQVNYEQYF TGTGCCAGTAACCTCCAACCCGGACAGGTCAATTACGAGCAGTACTTC - TRBV19 TRBD1 TRBJ2-7
CASSQLGTPQEEQFF TGTGCCAGCAGTCAGCTCGGGACCCCCCAGGAAGAGCAGTTCTTC - TRBV2 - TRBJ2-1
CASKLTGGGNQPQHF TGTGCCAGTAAACTCACAGGGGGCGGCAATCAGCCCCAGCATTTT - TRBV5-5 TRBD1 TRBJ1-5
CASSGGTGLFLSSGNTIYF TGTGCCAGCTCGGGTGGGACAGGCCTATTCCTGAGCTCTGGAAACACCATATATTTT - TRBV18 TRBD1 TRBJ1-3
CASASGVGPGELFF TGCGCCAGCGCCTCGGGAGTGGGACCCGGGGAGCTGTTTTTT - TRBV10-2 - TRBJ2-2
CASSLDGAGGTYEQYF TGCGCCAGCAGCTTGGATGGGGCAGGGGGCACATACGAGCAGTACTTC - TRBV5-1 TRBD1 TRBJ2-7
CASSLGETGRGSYEQYF TGCGCCAGCAGCTTGGGAGAGACAGGGCGGGGCTCCTACGAGCAGTACTTC - TRBV5-1 - TRBJ2-7
CASSGTSGRSWYF TGTGCCAGCAGCGGGACTAGCGGGAGATCGTGGTACTTC once TRBV2 TRBD2 TRBJ2-4
CASSPILVGDWTDTQYF TGTGCCAGCAGCCCTATCCTCGTGGGGGATTGGACAGATACGCAGTATTTT - TRBV14 - TRBJ2-3
CASSVVSADTQYF TGTGCCAGCAGCGTAGTATCCGCAGATACGCAGTATTTT - TRBV9 - TRBJ2-3
CAWSVPGSGRDTGELFF TGTGCCTGGAGTGTACCGGGTAGCGGGAGGGACACCGGGGAGCTGTTTTTT once TRBV30 TRBD2 TRBJ2-2
CASSGTGRGTEAFF TGTGCCAGCAGTGGAACAGGGAGGGGCACTGAAGCTTTCTTT - TRBV2 - TRBJ1-1
CASSVDRQGVAGYTF TGCGCCAGCAGCGTAGATCGACAGGGGGTGGCTGGCTACACCTTC - TRBV5-1 TRBD1 TRBJ1-2
CSARLKGRAFF TGCAGTGCTCGATTGAAGGGGCGAGCTTTCTTT - TRBV20-1 - TRBJ1-1
CASSKRGGQSGELFF TGCGCCAGCAGCAAGCGTGGAGGGCAATCCGGGGAGCTGTTTTTT - TRBV4-1 - TRBJ2-2
CASSYSSSTDTQYF TGTGCCAGCAGTTACTCTTCTAGCACAGATACGCAGTATTTT - TRBV27 - TRBJ2-3
CSAKGIYGYTF TGCAGTGCTAAAGGGATCTATGGCTACACCTTC - TRBV20-1 - TRBJ1-2
CASSSFGDRGNTGELFF TGTGCCAGCAGTTCCTTTGGGGACAGGGGGAACACCGGGGAGCTGTTTTTT - TRBV27 TRBD1 TRBJ2-2
CASMTGNGYTF TGTGCCAGTATGACAGGGAACGGCTACACCTTC - TRBV7-9 TRBD1 TRBJ1-2
CASSTTLGDTEAFF TGCGCCAGCAGCACGACATTAGGAGACACTGAAGCTTTCTTT - TRBV5-1 - TRBJ1-1
CASSLGGASMEKLFF TGTGCCAGCAGTTTAGGGGGTGCTTCTATGGAAAAACTGTTTTTT - TRBV28 - TRBJ1-4
CATSRDPAGAETQYF TGTGCCACCAGCAGAGATCCGGCGGGAGCGGAGACCCAGTACTTC - TRBV15 TRBD2 TRBJ2-5
CASSPWTGLGEQYF TGTGCCAGCAGCCCTTGGACAGGCCTAGGCGAGCAGTACTTC - TRBV14 TRBD1 TRBJ2-7
CASSEGNNQPQHF TGTGCCAGCAGTGAAGGGAACAATCAGCCCCAGCATTTT - TRBV6-1 - TRBJ1-5
CASSPTLTDTQYF TGTGCTAGCAGCCCCACCCTCACAGATACGCAGTATTTT few TRBV7-7 - TRBJ2-3
CASSDWPRDKGETQYF TGTGCCAGCAGTGACTGGCCCCGGGACAAGGGCGAGACCCAGTACTTC - TRBV6-1 - TRBJ2-5